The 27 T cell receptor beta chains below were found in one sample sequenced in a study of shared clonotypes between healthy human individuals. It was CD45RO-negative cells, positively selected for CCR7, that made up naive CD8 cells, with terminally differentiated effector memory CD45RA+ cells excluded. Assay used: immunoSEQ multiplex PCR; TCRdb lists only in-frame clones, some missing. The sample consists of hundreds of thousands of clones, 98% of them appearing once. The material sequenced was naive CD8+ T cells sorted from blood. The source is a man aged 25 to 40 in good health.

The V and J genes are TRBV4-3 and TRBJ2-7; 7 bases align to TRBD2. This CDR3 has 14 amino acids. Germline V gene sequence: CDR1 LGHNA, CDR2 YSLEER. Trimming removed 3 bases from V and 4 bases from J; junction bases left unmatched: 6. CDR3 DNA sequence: TGCGCCAGCAGCCAGCGACCGGGGGGTTACGAGCAGTACTTC. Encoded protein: CASSQRPGGYEQYF.

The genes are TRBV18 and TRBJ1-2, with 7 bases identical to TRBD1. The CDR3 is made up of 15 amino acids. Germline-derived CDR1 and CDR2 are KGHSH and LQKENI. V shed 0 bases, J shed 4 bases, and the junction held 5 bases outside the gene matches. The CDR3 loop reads CASSPPRGRTYGYTF. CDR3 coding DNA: TGTGCCAGCTCACCACCAAGGGGGCGAACCTATGGCTACACCTTC.

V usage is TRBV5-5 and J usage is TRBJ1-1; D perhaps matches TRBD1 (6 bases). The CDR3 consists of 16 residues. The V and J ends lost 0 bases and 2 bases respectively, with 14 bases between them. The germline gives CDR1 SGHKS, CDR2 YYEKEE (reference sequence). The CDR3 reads CASSLDPTGPNTEAFF. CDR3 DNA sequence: TGTGCCAGCAGCTTGGATCCCACAGGGCCTAACACTGAAGCTTTCTTT. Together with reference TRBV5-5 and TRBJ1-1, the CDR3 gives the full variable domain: DAGVTQSPTHLIKTRGQQVTLRCSPISGHKSVSWYQQVLGQGPQFIFQYYEKEERGRGNFPDRFSARQFPNYSSELNVNALLLGDSALYLCASSLDPTGPNTEAFFGQGTRLTVV.

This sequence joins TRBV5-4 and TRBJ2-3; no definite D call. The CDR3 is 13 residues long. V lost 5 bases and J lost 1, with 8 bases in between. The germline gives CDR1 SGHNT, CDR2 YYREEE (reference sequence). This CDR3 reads CASRPPGTDTQYF. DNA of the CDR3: TGTGCCAGCAGGCCACCTGGCACAGATACGCAGTATTTT.

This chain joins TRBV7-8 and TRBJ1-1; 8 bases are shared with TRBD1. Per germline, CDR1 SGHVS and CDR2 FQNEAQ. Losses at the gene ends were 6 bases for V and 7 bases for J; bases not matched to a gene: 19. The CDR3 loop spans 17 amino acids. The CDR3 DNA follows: TGTGCCAGCAGACTAGAAAGGGAGGGACAGGTCGGGATTGAAGCTTTCTTT. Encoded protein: CASRLEREGQVGIEAFF.

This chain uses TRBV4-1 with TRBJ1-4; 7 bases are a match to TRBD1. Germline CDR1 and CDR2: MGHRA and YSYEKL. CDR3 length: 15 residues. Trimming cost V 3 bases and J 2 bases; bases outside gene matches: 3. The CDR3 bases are TGCGCCAGCAGCCATGAGGGGGCGACTAATGAAAAACTGTTTTTT. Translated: CASSHEGATNEKLFF.

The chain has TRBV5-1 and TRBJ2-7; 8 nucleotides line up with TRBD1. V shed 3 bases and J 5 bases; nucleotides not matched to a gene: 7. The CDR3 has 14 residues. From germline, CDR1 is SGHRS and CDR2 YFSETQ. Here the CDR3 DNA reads TGCGCCAGCAGCTGGACTGGGACAGGTGACGAGCAGTACTTC. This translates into CASSWTGTGDEQYF.

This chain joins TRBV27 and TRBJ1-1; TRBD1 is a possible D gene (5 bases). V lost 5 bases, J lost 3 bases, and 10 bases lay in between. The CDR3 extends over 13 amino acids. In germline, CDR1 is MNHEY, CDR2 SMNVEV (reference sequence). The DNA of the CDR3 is TGTGCCAGCAGTCCCCAGGGCTACACTGAAGCTTTCTTT. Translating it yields CASSPQGYTEAFF.

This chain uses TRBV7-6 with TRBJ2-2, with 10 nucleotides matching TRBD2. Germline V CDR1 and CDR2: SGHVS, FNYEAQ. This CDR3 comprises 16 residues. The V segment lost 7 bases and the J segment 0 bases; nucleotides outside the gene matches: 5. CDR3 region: CASKLLAGTNTGELFF. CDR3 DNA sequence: TGTGCCAGCAAGCTACTAGCGGGAACGAACACCGGGGAGCTGTTTTTT.

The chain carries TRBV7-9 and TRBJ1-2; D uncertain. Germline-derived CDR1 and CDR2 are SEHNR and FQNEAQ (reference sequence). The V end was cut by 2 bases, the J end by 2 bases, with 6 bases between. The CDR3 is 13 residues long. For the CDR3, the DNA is TGTGCCAGCAGCTTATCAGAGAACTATGGCTACACCTTC. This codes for CASSLSENYGYTF.

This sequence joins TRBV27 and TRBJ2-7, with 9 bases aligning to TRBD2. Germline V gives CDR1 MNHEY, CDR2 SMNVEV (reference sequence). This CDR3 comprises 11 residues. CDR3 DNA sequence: TGTGCAAGCGGGAGGATCAACGAGCAGTACTTC. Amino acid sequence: CASGRINEQYF.

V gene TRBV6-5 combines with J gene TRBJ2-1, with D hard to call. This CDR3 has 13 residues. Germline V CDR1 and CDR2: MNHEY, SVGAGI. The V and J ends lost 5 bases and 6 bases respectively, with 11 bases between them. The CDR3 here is CASSTPRTNEQFF. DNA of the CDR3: TGTGCCAGCAGTACCCCCCGGACCAATGAGCAGTTCTTC.

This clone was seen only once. Written as DNA, the CDR3 is TGTGCCAGCAGCGTAGATTTTGGGGCGCCCTACGAGCAGTACTTC. Translated: CASSVDFGAPYEQYF. The V and J genes are TRBV9 and TRBJ2-7; D is perhaps TRBD1 (5 bases). Trimming shortened V by 0 bases and J by 2 bases, and 12 bases separated the two germline ends. This CDR3 is 15 amino acids long. Germline assignment: CDR1 SGDLS and CDR2 YYNGEE.

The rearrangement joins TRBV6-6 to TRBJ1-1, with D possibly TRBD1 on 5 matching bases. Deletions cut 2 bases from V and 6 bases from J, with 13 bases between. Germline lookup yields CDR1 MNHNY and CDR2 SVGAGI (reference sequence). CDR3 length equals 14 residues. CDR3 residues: CASSYAGSAAEAFF. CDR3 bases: TGTGCCAGCAGTTACGCAGGGAGTGCCGCTGAAGCTTTCTTT.

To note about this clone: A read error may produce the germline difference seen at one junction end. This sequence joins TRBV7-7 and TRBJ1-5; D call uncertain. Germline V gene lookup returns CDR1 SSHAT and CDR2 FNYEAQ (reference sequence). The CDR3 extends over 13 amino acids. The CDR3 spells CASSQAANQPQHF. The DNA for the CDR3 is TGTGCTAGCAGCCAGGCTGCCAATCAGCCCCAGCATTTT.

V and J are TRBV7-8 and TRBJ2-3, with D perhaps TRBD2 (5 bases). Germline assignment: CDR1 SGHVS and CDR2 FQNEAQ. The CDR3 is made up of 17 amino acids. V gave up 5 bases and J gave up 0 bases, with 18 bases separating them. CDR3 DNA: TGTGCCAGCAGCCTGGGAGCCGCTGGTGCGAGCACAGATACGCAGTATTTT. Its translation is CASSLGAAGASTDTQYF.

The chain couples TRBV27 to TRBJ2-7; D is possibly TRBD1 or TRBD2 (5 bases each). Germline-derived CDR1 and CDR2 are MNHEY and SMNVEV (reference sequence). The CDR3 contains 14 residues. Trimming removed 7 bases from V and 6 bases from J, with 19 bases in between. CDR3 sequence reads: CASKAGTPSSEQYF. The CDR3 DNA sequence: TGTGCCAGCAAAGCCGGGACCCCTAGTAGCGAGCAGTACTTC.

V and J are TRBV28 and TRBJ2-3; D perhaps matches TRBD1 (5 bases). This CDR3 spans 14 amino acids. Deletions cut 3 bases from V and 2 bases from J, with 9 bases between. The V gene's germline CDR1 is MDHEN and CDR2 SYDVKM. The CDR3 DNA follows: TGTGCCAGCAGTTTGGACATCCTCACAGATACGCAGTATTTT. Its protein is CASSLDILTDTQYF.

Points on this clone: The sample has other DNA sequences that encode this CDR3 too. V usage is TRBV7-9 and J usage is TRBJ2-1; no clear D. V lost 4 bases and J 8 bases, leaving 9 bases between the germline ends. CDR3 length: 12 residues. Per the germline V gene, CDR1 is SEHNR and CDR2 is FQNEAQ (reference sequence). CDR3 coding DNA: TGTGCCAGCAGCTCGTTAAGGGATGAGCAGTTCTTC. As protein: CASSSLRDEQFF.

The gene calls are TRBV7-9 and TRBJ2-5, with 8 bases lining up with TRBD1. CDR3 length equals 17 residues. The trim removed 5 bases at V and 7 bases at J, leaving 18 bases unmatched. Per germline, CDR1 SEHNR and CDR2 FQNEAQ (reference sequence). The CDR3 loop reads CASSPSGGQGARGTQYF. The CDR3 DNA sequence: TGTGCCAGCAGCCCCTCTGGGGGGCAGGGGGCGCGTGGGACCCAGTACTTC.

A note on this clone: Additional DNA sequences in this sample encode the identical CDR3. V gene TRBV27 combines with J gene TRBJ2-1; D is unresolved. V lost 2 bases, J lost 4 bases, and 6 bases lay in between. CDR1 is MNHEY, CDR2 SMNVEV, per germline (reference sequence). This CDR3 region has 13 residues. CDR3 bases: TGTGCCAGCAGTTTAAACAGTTACAATGAGCAGTTCTTC. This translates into CASSLNSYNEQFF.

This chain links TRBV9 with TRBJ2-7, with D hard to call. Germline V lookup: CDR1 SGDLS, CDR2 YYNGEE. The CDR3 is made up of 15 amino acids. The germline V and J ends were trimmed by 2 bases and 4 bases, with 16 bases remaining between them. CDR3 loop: CASSVGSDPVYEQYF. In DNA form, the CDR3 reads TGTGCCAGCAGCGTCGGGTCCGACCCTGTTTACGAGCAGTACTTC. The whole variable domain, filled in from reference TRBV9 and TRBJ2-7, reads DSGVTQTPKHLITATGQRVTLRCSPRSGDLSVYWYQQSLDQGLQFLIQYYNGEERAKGNILERFSAQQFPDLHSELNLSSLELGDSALYFCASSVGSDPVYEQYFGPGTRLTVT.

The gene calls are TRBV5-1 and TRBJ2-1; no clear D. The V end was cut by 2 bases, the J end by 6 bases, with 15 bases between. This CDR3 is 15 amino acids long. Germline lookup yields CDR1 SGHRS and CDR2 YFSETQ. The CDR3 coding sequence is TGCGCCAGCAGCTTTGAGGCCCTTGGGTTCAATGAGCAGTTCTTC. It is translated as CASSFEALGFNEQFF. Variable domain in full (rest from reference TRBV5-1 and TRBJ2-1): KAGVTQTPRYLIKTRGQQVTLSCSPISGHRSVSWYQQTPGQGLQFLFEYFSETQRNKGNFPGRFSGRQFSNSRSEMNVSTLELGDSALYLCASSFEALGFNEQFFGPGTRLTVL.

This CDR3 is CAISESTSGQGKAFF. The CDR3 DNA is TGTGCCATCAGTGAGTCGACCTCAGGACAGGGAAAAGCTTTCTTT. The rearrangement links TRBV10-3 to TRBJ1-1, with 8 positions matching TRBD1. The CDR3 has 15 amino acids. Looked up from germline, CDR1 is ENHRY and CDR2 is SYGVKD. V gave up 0 bases and J gave up 9 bases; unmatched junction bases: 9.

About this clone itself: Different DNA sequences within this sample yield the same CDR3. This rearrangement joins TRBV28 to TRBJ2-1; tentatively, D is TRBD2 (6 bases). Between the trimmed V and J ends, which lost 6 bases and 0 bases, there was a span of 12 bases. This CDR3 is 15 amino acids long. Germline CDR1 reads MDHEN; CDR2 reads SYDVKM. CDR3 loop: CASSRRESSYNEQFF. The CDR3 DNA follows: TGTGCCAGCAGCCGGAGGGAGAGCTCCTACAATGAGCAGTTCTTC.

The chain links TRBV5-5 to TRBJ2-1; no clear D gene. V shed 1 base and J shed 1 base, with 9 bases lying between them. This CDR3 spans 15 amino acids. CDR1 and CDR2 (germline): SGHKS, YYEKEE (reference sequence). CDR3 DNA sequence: TGTGCCAGCAGCTTGTACCCAGATTCCTACAATGAGCAGTTCTTC. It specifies CASSLYPDSYNEQFF.

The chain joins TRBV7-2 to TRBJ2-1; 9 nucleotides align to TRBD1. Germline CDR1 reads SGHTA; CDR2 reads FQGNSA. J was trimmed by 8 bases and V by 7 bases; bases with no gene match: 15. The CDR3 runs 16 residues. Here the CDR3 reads CASTHSEWGTGYEQFF. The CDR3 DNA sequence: TGTGCCAGCACCCACTCAGAATGGGGGACAGGGTATGAGCAGTTCTTC.